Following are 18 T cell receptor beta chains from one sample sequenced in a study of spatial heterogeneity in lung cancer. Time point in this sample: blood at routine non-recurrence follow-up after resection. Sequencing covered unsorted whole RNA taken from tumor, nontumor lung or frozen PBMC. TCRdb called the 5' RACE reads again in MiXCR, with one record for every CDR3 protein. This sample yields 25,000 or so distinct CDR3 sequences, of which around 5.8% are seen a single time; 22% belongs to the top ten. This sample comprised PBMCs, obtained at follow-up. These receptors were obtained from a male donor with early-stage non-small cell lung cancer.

The DNA for the CDR3 is TGTGCCAGCAGCCCTTCACGACCCGCCCGCACAGATACGCAGTATTTT. Translated, it gives CASSPSRPARTDTQYF. The genes are TRBV6-6 and TRBJ2-3; D gene ambiguous. This CDR3 is built from 16 residues. Deletions cut 6 bases from V and 1 base from J, with 17 bases between. Germline assignment: CDR1 MNHNY and CDR2 SVGAGI (reference sequence).

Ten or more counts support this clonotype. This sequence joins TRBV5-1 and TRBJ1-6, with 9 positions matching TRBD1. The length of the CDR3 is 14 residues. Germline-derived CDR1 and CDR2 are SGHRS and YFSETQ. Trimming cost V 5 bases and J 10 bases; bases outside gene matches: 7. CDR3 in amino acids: CASRTGGNSSPLHF. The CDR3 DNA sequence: TGCGCCAGCAGAACAGGGGGCAACTCCTCACCCCTCCACTTT.

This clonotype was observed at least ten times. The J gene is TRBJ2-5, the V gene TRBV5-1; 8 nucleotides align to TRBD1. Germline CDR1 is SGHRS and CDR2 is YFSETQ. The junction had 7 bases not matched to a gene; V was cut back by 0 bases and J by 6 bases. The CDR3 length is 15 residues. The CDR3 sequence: CASSLVQGARKTQYF. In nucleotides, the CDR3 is TGCGCCAGCAGCTTGGTCCAGGGGGCGAGGAAGACCCAGTACTTC.

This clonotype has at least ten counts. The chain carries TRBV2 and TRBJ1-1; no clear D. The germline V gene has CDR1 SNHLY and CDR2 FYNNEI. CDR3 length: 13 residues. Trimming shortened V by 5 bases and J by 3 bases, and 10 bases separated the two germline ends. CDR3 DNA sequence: TGTGCCAGCAGTATTTCGACGTACACTGAAGCTTTCTTT. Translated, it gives CASSISTYTEAFF. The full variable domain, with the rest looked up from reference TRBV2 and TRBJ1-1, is EPEVTQTPSHQVTQMGQEVILRCVPISNHLYFYWYRQILGQKVEFLVSFYNNEISEKSEIFDDQFSVERPDGSNFTLKIRSTKLEDSAMYFCASSISTYTEAFFGQGTRLTVV.

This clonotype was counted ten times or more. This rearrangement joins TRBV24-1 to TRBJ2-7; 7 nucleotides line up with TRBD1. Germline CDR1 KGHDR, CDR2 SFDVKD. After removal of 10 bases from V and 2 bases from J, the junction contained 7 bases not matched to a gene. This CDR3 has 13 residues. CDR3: CATSGTETYEQYF. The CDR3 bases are TGTGCCACGTCCGGGACAGAAACCTACGAGCAGTACTTC.

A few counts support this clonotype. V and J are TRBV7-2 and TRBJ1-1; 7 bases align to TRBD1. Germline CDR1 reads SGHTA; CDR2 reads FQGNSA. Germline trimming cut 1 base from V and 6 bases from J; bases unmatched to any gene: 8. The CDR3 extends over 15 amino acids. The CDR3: CASSLGQGRLSEAFF. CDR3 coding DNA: TGTGCCAGCAGCTTAGGACAGGGACGACTCTCTGAAGCTTTCTTT.

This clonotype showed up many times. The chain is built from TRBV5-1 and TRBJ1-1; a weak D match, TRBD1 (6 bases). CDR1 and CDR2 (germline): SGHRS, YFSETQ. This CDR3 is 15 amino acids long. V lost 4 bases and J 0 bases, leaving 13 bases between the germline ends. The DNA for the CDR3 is TGCGCCAGCAGCCTCAACGGACAGATGAACACTGAAGCTTTCTTT. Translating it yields CASSLNGQMNTEAFF.

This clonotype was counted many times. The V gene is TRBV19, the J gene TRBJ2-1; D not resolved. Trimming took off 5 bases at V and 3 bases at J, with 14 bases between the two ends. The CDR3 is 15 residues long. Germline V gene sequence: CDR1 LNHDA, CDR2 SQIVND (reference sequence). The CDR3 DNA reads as TGTGCCAGTAGTGACCCAACCACCCTCTACAATGAGCAGTTCTTC. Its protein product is CASSDPTTLYNEQFF.

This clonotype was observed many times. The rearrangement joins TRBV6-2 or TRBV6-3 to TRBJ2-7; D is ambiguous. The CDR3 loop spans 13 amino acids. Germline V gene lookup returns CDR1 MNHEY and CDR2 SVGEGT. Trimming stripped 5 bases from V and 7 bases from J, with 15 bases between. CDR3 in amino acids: CASSSLDRPEQYV. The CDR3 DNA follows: TGTGCCAGCAGTAGCTTGGACCGACCAGAGCAGTACGTC.

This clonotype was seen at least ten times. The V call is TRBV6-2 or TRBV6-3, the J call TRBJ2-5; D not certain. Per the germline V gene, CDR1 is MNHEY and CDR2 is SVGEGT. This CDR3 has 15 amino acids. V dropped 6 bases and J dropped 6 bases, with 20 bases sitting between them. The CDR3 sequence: CASSQSGAKRQTQYF. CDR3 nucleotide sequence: TGTGCCAGCAGCCAATCCGGAGCGAAACGACAGACCCAGTACTTC.

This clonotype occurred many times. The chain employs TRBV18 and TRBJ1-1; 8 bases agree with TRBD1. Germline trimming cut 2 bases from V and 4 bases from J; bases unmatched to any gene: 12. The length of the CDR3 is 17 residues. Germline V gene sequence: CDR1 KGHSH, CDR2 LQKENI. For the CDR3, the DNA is TGTGCCAGCTCACCAAGGACAGGGATGTTTGAAGGCACTGAAGCTTTCTTT. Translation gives CASSPRTGMFEGTEAFF.

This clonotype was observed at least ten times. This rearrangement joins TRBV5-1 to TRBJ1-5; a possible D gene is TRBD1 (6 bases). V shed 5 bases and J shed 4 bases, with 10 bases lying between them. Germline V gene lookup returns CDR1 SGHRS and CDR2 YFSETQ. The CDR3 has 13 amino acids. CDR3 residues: CASSEQGNQPQHF. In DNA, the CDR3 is TGCGCCAGCAGTGAACAGGGTAATCAGCCCCAGCATTTT.

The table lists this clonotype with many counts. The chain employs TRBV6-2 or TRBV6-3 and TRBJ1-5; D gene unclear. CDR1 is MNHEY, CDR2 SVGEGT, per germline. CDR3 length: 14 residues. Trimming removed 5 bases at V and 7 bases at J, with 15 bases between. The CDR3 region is CASSRAGKEQPQHF. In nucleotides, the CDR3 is TGTGCCAGCAGTCGGGCCGGGAAGGAGCAGCCCCAGCATTTT.

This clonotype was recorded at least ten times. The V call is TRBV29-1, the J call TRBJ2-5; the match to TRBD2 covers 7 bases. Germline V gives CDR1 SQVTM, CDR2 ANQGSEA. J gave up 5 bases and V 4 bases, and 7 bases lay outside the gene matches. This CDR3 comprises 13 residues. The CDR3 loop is CSVGGTNAETQYF. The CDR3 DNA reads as TGCAGCGTTGGAGGGACTAATGCGGAGACCCAGTACTTC.

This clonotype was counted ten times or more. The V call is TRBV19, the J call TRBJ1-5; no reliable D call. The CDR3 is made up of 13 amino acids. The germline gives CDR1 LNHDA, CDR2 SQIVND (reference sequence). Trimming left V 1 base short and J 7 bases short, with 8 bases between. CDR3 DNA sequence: TGTGCCAGTAGTATAGGGGCGGACCAGCCCCAGCATTTT. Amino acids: CASSIGADQPQHF.

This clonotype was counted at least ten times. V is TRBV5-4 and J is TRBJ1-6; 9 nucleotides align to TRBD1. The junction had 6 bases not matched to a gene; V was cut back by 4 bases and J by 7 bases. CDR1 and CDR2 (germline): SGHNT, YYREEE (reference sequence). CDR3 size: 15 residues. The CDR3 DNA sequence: TGTGCCAGCAGCCTGGACAGGGGTGCAAATTCACCCCTCCACTTT. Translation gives CASSLDRGANSPLHF.

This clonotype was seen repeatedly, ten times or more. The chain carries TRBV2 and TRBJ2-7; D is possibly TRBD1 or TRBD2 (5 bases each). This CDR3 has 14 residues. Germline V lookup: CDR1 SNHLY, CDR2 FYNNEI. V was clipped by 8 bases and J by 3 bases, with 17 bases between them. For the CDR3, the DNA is TGTGCCAGCGAGAGGGACGGTGGAGTCTACGAGCAGTACTTC. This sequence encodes CASERDGGVYEQYF.

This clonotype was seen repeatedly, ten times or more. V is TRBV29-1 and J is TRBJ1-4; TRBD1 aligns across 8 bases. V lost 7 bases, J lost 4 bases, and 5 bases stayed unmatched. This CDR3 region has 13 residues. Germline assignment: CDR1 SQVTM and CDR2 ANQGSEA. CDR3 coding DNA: TGCAGCGCCGGGACAGGATTTAATGAAAAACTGTTTTTT. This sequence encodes CSAGTGFNEKLFF.